A single sample gave rise to the 20 T cell receptor beta chains below, sequenced in a study of shared clonotypes between healthy human individuals (dated by TCRdb to the early 2020s). The library came from the immunoSEQ multiplex PCR assay. This immuneACCESS table, as held by TCRdb, lists in-frame sequences with V and J called but not all clones. Of the missing ones, under half trace to an unresolved V gene in checked studies; the others have no known cause. In all, the sample holds 600,000 to 700,000 clones, and roughly 72% of those were seen once. The ten largest make up roughly 1.9% of the sample. Input material: memory CD4+ T cells sorted from blood. Sample cell subset or site, as interpreted from the label and publication: CD45RA-negative fraction. These receptors all come from a woman in her twenties or thirties in good health.

The chain is built from TRBV9 and TRBJ1-2; 7 positions match TRBD1. V shed 4 bases, J shed 5 bases, and the junction held 11 bases outside the gene matches. The CDR3 has 15 amino acids. CDR1 is SGDLS and CDR2 is YYNGEE in the germline V gene. CDR3 nucleotide sequence: TGTGCCAGCAGCCCAAACGACAGGGCAGCGTATGGCTACACCTTC. This translates into CASSPNDRAAYGYTF.

V gene TRBV2 combines with J gene TRBJ2-4; 9 bases are a match to TRBD1. This CDR3 comprises 16 residues. With 6 bases clipped from V and 0 bases from J, the junction kept 6 bases outside the gene matches. CDR1 and CDR2 from the germline V gene are SNHLY and FYNNEI. The CDR3 spells CASSRDRALAKNIQYF. The CDR3 region has the DNA TGTGCCAGCAGCCGGGACAGGGCCCTAGCCAAAAACATTCAGTACTTC.

V usage is TRBV19 and J usage is TRBJ2-1, with 7 nucleotides matching TRBD2. The length of the CDR3 is 14 residues. The J segment lost 12 bases and the V segment lost 3 bases, leaving 11 bases of the junction unmatched. In germline, CDR1 is LNHDA, CDR2 SQIVND (reference sequence). CDR3 bases: TGTGCCAGTAGTATTGTGGCTAGCGGTAGTCCGCAGTTCTTC. Its translation: CASSIVASGSPQFF. Based on the CDR3 plus reference TRBV19 and TRBJ2-1, the full variable domain is DGGITQSPKYLFRKEGQNVTLSCEQNLNHDAMYWYRQDPGQGLRLIYYSQIVNDFQKGDIAEGYSVSREKKESFPLTVTSAQKNPTAFYLCASSIVASGSPQFFGPGTRLTVL.

This clone has a handful of counts. The CDR3, as DNA: TGTGCCAGCAGCACCGGGACTAGCGGGAGTAGCGAGCAGTACTTC. This sequence encodes CASSTGTSGSSEQYF. The chain uses TRBV5-8 and TRBJ2-7, with 14 bases aligning to TRBD2. Germline loops: CDR1 SGHTS, CDR2 YDEGEE. V shed 4 bases and J 6 bases; nucleotides not matched to a gene: 6. The CDR3 runs 15 residues.

The gene calls are TRBV28 and TRBJ2-1; weak D call: TRBD2 (6 bases). Per the germline V gene, CDR1 is MDHEN and CDR2 is SYDVKM. The CDR3 sequence is 16 residues long. Trimming removed 5 bases from V and 1 base from J, with 15 bases in between. CDR3 nucleotides: TGTGCCAGCAGTACCTTGGGGGGACGGTCCTACAATGAGCAGTTCTTC. It encodes CASSTLGGRSYNEQFF.

This sequence joins TRBV5-1 and TRBJ1-1, with a possible D match to TRBD1 (5 bases). V lost 1 base, J lost 6 bases, and 10 bases lay in between. The V gene's germline CDR1 is SGHRS and CDR2 YFSETQ. This CDR3 is 13 amino acids long. Written as DNA, the CDR3 is TGCGCCAGCAGCTTGTCCCGGACATCTGAAGCTTTCTTT. This codes for CASSLSRTSEAFF. The whole variable domain, remainder taken from reference TRBV5-1 and TRBJ1-1, is KAGVTQTPRYLIKTRGQQVTLSCSPISGHRSVSWYQQTPGQGLQFLFEYFSETQRNKGNFPGRFSGRQFSNSRSEMNVSTLELGDSALYLCASSLSRTSEAFFGQGTRLTVV.

The chain recombines TRBV21-1 with TRBJ1-6; TRBD1 is taken as the D call from the table, unchecked against the DNA. TRBV21-1 is a pseudogene segment. This CDR3 has 19 amino acids. CDR3 nucleotide sequence: TGTGCCAGCAACCGGACAGGGGGCAACCCGGCGACCTATAATTCACCCCTCCACTTT. Its translation: CASNRTGGNPATYNSPLHF.

This chain uses TRBV2 with TRBJ2-5; either TRBD1 or TRBD2 may fit D (6 bases each). V lost 4 bases, J lost 1 base, and 13 bases lay in between. The germline CDR1 and CDR2 sequences are SNHLY and FYNNEI. The CDR3 runs to 15 residues. The CDR3 sequence: CASSVPGAPQETQYF. The CDR3 DNA reads TGTGCCAGCAGTGTTCCGGGGGCCCCCCAAGAGACCCAGTACTTC.

The chain employs TRBV5-6 and TRBJ1-5; D not resolved. Trimming shortened V by 0 bases and J by 4 bases, and 8 bases separated the two germline ends. This CDR3 comprises 14 residues. CDR1 SGHDT and CDR2 YYEEEE come from the germline V gene. As DNA, the CDR3 is TGTGCCAGCAGCTTGGGGGCAGTGAATCAGCCCCAGCATTTT. Encoded protein: CASSLGAVNQPQHF.

The sample holds a few counts of this clone. Other nucleotide sequences in the sample specify the same CDR3. The chain links TRBV29-1 to TRBJ2-5; 8 bases are shared with TRBD2. CDR3 size: 12 residues. Germline CDR1 reads SQVTM; CDR2 reads ANQGSEA. V gave up 7 bases and J gave up 5 bases; unmatched junction bases: 6. CDR3 bases: TGCAGCGCCCGGGGGGGGCAGGAGACCCAGTACTTC. Translating gives CSARGGQETQYF.

The V gene is TRBV9, the J gene TRBJ2-1; D remains ambiguous. This CDR3 comprises 15 residues. Trimming took off 1 base at V and 2 bases at J, with 10 bases between the two ends. Germline CDR1 reads SGDLS; CDR2 reads YYNGEE. The CDR3 spells CASSVRAATYNEQFF. The CDR3 DNA sequence: TGTGCCAGCAGCGTAAGGGCAGCAACCTACAATGAGCAGTTCTTC.

The chain carries TRBV27 and TRBJ1-2, with 10 bases fitting TRBD1. This CDR3 region has 13 residues. CDR1 is MNHEY, CDR2 SMNVEV, per germline (reference sequence). J was trimmed by 7 bases and V by 6 bases; bases with no gene match: 5. CDR3 DNA: TGTGCCAGCAGCCGACAGGGGGCTGGTGGCTACACCTTC. Translating it yields CASSRQGAGGYTF.

V and J are TRBV4-2 and TRBJ2-3; TRBD2 matches at 11 bases. From germline, CDR1 is LGHNA and CDR2 YNFKEQ. V lost 4 bases, J lost 2 bases, and 20 bases stayed unmatched. This CDR3 has 21 amino acids. CDR3 region: CASSPTGLRTSGRQNTDTQYF. CDR3 sequence (DNA): TGTGCCAGCAGCCCTACCGGCCTCCGGACTAGCGGGCGTCAAAACACAGATACGCAGTATTTT.

This rearrangement joins TRBV29-1 to TRBJ2-7; 13 nucleotides match TRBD2. The CDR3 totals 14 residues. Germline loops: CDR1 SQVTM, CDR2 ANQGSEA. V was clipped by 4 bases and J by 4 bases; unmatched bases: 4. The CDR3 region has the DNA TGCAGCGTTGGAACTAGCGGGAGGGGTTACGAGCAGTACTTC. This gives the protein CSVGTSGRGYEQYF.

This clone was detected only a few times. The chain joins TRBV4-1 to TRBJ2-1; 9 positions match TRBD2. Germline assignment: CDR1 MGHRA and CDR2 YSYEKL. The CDR3 extends over 18 amino acids. Trimming cost V 1 base and J 5 bases; bases outside gene matches: 12. CDR3 residues: CASSQVIAGLAGNNEQFF. CDR3 bases: TGCGCCAGCAGCCAAGTGATTGCGGGCCTAGCGGGAAACAATGAGCAGTTCTTC.

The rearrangement uses TRBV20-1 and TRBJ1-1; D is unclear. V was shortened by 5 bases and J by 12 bases, with 13 bases between the two germline ends. The germline V gene has CDR1 DFQATT and CDR2 SNEGSKA (reference sequence). This CDR3 is 10 amino acids long. CDR3 in DNA: TGCAGTGCTCCATCCAGCAAGCCTTTCTTT. Its translation: CSAPSSKPFF.

V and J are TRBV10-2 and TRBJ1-3, with D uncertain. V lost 6 bases and J 0 bases, leaving 9 bases between the germline ends. The length of the CDR3 is 14 residues. CDR1 is WSHSY and CDR2 is SAAADI in the germline V gene. DNA for the CDR3: TGCGCCAGCAGCGAACCCTACTCTGGAAACACCATATATTTT. Its protein is CASSEPYSGNTIYF.

This clone has just one count. This sample includes further DNA sequences coding for the same CDR3. As DNA, the CDR3 is TGCGCCAGCAGCTACAGGGGGTTGGGCAGGGATGAGCAGTTCTTC. Translation: CASSYRGLGRDEQFF. V usage is TRBV5-1 and J usage is TRBJ2-1; TRBD1 agrees at 8 bases. Germline CDR1 and CDR2: SGHRS and YFSETQ. J gave up 8 bases and V 3 bases, and 10 bases lay outside the gene matches. The CDR3 runs to 15 residues.

This clone was observed a handful of times. This chain connects TRBV28 to TRBJ2-3; TRBD1 matches at 7 bases. V trimming: 5 bases; J trimming: 4 bases; junction bases outside the gene matches: 3. The germline V gene has CDR1 MDHEN and CDR2 SYDVKM. The length of the CDR3 is 13 residues. CDR3 residues: CASSRQGADTQYF. CDR3 DNA sequence: TGTGCCAGCAGTAGACAGGGAGCAGATACGCAGTATTTT.

The gene calls are TRBV7-2 and TRBJ2-2, with 8 bases identical to TRBD2. V gave up 1 base and J gave up 7 bases; unmatched junction bases: 8. The CDR3 is 16 amino acids. The germline gives CDR1 SGHTA, CDR2 FQGNSA. CDR3 sequence (DNA): TGTGCCAGCAGCTTAGTAGGCTCCGGGGGGGTCGGGGAGCTGTTTTTT. This sequence encodes CASSLVGSGGVGELFF.